The clone carrying this TCR beta chain has only a few counts. Its matching antigen is unknown. Profiled with immunoSEQ multiplex PCR; TCRdb holds only in-frame clones, not every one. The repertoire has nearly 1 million clones, approximately 76% of them found once; the top ten carry 1.5%. These data are taken from a study of shared clonotypes between healthy human individuals. Study-level points and caveats: Some clonotypes were shared by all four sorted-subset donors, while others were not shared. The non-shared ones had lower generation probabilities than the shared ones. Clonotype sharing among donors was expected to depend on sequencing depth.

The sequence was obtained from a man aged 18 to 29 in good health. The sample comprised memory CD4+ T cells sorted from blood. Subset meaning: CD45RA-negative fraction.

DNA of the CDR3: TGCAGCGCCACTGGAAATAATGAGCAGTTCTTC. It encodes CSATGNNEQFF. The gene calls are TRBV29-1 and TRBJ2-1; D gene unclear. Germline lookup yields CDR1 SQVTM and CDR2 ANQGSEA. The CDR3 covers 11 residues. V dropped 7 bases and J dropped 7 bases, with 11 bases sitting between them.